This T cell receptor beta chain was obtained from a study of memory CD8 T cells in hepatitis C reinfection. Looking at the study overall: HCV reinfection meant a positive HCV RNA test after two negative tests at least 60 days apart.

Using immunoSEQ multiplex PCR, the repertoire was profiled, and TCRdb retains in-frame clones only, with some absent. In the table there are under 3,000 clones, about 90% of which are singletons. Described time point: peak reinfection, 3 to 8 weeks after reinfection detection. TCR sequencing was done directly ex vivo on sorted cells, without expansion in vitro. Control naive CD8 T cells came from a couple of donors at all three reinfection time points. CDR1 and CDR2 (germline): MGHDK, SYGVNS. Trimming took 8 bases from V and 5 from J; bases not matched to a gene: 10. This CDR3 has 15 residues. Sequenced sample: naive CD8+ T cells sorted from blood. V is TRBV25-1 and J is TRBJ2-1; 9 positions match TRBD2. The receptor's source is a man between 50 and 59 years old with hepatitis C virus infection. The DNA of the CDR3 is TGTGCCAGCCTCTCAAGGCGGGAGGGCAACAATGAGCAGTTCTTC. The encoded protein is CASLSRREGNNEQFF. The full variable domain, in which reference TRBV25-1 and TRBJ2-1 provide the parts outside the CDR3, is EADIYQTPRYLVIGTGKKITLECSQTMGHDKMYWYQQDPGMELHLIHYSYGVNSTEKGDLSSESTVSRIRTEHFPLTLESARPSHTSQYLCASLSRREGNNEQFFGPGTRLTVL.